This TCR beta chain was observed in a study of CD8+ T cells in alopecia areata. In the study overall: Oral tofacitinib, 5 to 10 mg twice daily, was given in an open-label trial. Tofacitinib ran for 6 to 18 months before 6 months off drug.

Treatment noted: oral pan-JAK inhibitor, 5-10 mg twice daily. In alopecia areata patients, both lesional scalp punch biopsies and peripheral blood were collected. The germline V gene has CDR1 SQVTM and CDR2 ANQGSEA. This CDR3 spans 13 amino acids. Deletions cut 4 bases from V and 2 bases from J, with 11 bases between. The sequencing template was cDNA reverse transcribed from extracted RNA. Repertoires were generated with immunoSEQ multiplex PCR, while TCRdb's copy carries only in-frame clones and drops some. The repertoire consists of some 200,000 clones, with 50% to 60% occurring once and the leading ten covering 3% to 3.5%.

The clonotype originates from a human donor with alopecia areata. The rearrangement links TRBV29-1 to TRBJ2-5; D gene ambiguous. Sequenced here: CD4+ T cells sorted from blood, sampled at week 4, from a patient treated with tofacitinib. The CDR3 loop is CSVGPRQQETQYF. The CDR3 DNA follows: TGCAGCGTTGGTCCCCGGCAGCAAGAGACCCAGTACTTC.